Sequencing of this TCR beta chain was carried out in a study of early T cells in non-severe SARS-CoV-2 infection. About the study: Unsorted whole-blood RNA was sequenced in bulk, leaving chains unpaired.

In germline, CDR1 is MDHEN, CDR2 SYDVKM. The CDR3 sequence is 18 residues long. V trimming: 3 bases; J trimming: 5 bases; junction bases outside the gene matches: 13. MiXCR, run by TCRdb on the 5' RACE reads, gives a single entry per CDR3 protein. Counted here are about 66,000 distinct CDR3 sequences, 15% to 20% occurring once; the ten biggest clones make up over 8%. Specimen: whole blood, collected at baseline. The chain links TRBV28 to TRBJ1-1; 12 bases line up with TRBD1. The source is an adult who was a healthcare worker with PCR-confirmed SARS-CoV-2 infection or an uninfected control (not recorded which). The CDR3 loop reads CASSFSTGTGGRRTEAFF. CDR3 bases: TGTGCCAGCAGTTTCTCCACCGGGACAGGGGGCCGGCGGACTGAAGCTTTCTTT.